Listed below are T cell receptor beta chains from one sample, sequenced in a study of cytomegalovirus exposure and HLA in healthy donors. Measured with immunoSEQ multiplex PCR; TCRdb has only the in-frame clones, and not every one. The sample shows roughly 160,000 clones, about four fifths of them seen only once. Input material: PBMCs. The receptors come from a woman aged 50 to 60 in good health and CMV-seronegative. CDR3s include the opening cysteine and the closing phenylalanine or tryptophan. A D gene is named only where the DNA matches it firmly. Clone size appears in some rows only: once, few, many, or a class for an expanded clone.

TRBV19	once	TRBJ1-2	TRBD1	TGTGCCAGTAGCACCCGGAGACAGGGACCAGGCTACACCTTC	CASSTRRQGPGYTF
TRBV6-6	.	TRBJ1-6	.	TGTGCCAGCAGTCTCCAGGGGACTTCACCCCTCCACTTT	CASSLQGTSPLHF
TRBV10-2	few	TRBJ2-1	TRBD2	TGCGCCAGCAGTACTAGCGGGCATGAGCAGTTCTTC	CASSTSGHEQFF
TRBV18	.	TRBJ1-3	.	TGTGCCAGCTCACAGGGGACTGGTGATAGAAACACCATATATTTT	CASSQGTGDRNTIYF
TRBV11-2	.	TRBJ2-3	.	TGTGCCAGCAGCCCCCGACTTGTGGCAGATACGCAGTATTTT	CASSPRLVADTQYF
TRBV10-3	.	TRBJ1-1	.	TGTGCCATCTCCCCGGTGAACACTGAAGCTTTCTTT	CAISPVNTEAFF
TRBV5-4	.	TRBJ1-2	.	TGTGCCAGCAGTAGAGGAGAGGCCTATGGCTACACCTTC	CASSRGEAYGYTF
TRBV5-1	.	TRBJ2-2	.	TGCGCCAGCAGCTTGAGGACAGCGAACACCGGGGAGCTGTTTTTT	CASSLRTANTGELFF
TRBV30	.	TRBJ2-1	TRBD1	TGTGCCTGGAGTCTCGGACAGGGGCTTATCGATGAGCAGTTCTTC	CAWSLGQGLIDEQFF
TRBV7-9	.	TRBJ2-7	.	TGTGCCAGCAGCGACCCCGGTCGGGACTCCTACGAGCAGTACTTC	CASSDPGRDSYEQYF
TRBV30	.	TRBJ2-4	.	TGTGCCTGGAGTGACTCCTCTTTAAACATTCAGTACTTC	CAWSDSSLNIQYF
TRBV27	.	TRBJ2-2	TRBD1	TGTGCCAGCAGGAGAACCGGGACAGGGAACACCGGGGAGCTGTTTTTT	CASRRTGTGNTGELFF
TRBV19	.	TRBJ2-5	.	TGTGCCACAAGAAACCCCCGAAGCGGACAAGAGACCCAGTACTTC	CATRNPRSGQETQYF
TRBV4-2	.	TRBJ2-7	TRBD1	TGTGCCAGCAGCCAACGGACAGGGACCCACGAGCAGTACTTC	CASSQRTGTHEQYF
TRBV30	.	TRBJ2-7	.	TGTGCCTGGAGCGATTTTAGCGGAGGGAGCTCCTACGAGCAGTACTTC	CAWSDFSGGSSYEQYF
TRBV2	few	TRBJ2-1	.	TGTGCCAGCAGTGATTTGCGGGGAGTGTCGTACAATGAGCAGTTCTTC	CASSDLRGVSYNEQFF
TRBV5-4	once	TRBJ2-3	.	TGTGCCAGCAGCTTGGTAGTAGCGGGCACAGATACGCAGTATTTT	CASSLVVAGTDTQYF
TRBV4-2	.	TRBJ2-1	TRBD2	TGTGCCAGCAGCCCCATAGCGGGGGGGCTCATGGGGCCCGACAATGAGCAGTTCTTC	CASSPIAGGLMGPDNEQFF
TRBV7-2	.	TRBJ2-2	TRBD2	TGTGCCAGCAGCTTAGCGACGGGAGCGGGGGGGCAAGTCGGGGAGCTGTTTTTT	CASSLATGAGGQVGELFF
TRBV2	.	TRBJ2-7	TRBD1	TGTGCCAGCAGTTTTTCCCGGGACAGGGGCCACGAGCAGTACTTC	CASSFSRDRGHEQYF
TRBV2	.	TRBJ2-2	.	TGTGCCAGCAGCCCTGGGACTTTTCTCGGGGAGCTGTTTTTT	CASSPGTFLGELFF
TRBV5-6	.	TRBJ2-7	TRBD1	TGTGCCAGCAACCTAATGACAGGGGTTTGGACCTACGAGCAGTACTTC	CASNLMTGVWTYEQYF
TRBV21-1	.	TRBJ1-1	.	TGTGCCAGCAGCAATCGGGGGAGCACTGAAGCTTTCTTT	CASSNRGSTEAFF
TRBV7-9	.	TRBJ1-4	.	TGTGCCAGCAGACTTGGCAACGGGACCGGGGGTGAAAAACTGTTTTTT	CASRLGNGTGGEKLFF
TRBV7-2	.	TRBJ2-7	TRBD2	TGTGCCAGCAGCCCCGACAAGACTAGCGTATACGAGCAGTACTTC	CASSPDKTSVYEQYF
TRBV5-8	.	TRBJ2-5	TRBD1	TGTGCCAGCAGCTCTTCCGGGACAGGGTTCGGGGAGACCCAGTACTTC	CASSSSGTGFGETQYF
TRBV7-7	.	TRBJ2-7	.	TGTGCCAGCAGCCCCCAATCAGGGGAACACGAGCAGTACTTC	CASSPQSGEHEQYF
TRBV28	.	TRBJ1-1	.	TGTGCCAGCAACGCGGACAAGAACACTGAAGCTTTCTTT	CASNADKNTEAFF
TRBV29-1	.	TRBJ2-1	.	TGCAGCGCCACCCCGGGAGTCCGCAATGAGCAGTTCTTC	CSATPGVRNEQFF
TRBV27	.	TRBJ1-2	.	TGTGCCAGCAGCCCACTAACTAACTATGGCTACACCTTC	CASSPLTNYGYTF
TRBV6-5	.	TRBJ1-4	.	TGTGCCAGCAGTTACACCGCTAATAATGAAAAACTGTTTTTT	CASSYTANNEKLFF
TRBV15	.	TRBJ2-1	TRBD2	TGTGCCACCAGCAAAGGAAGGACTAGCGGAAACAATGAGCAGTTCTTC	CATSKGRTSGNNEQFF
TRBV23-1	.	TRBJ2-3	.	TGCGCCAGCAGTCAATCGACAAGGTCTTGCACAGATACGCAGTATTTT	CASSQSTRSCTDTQYF
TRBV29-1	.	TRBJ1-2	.	TGCAGCGTTGAAGATACCAACAGCTATGGCTACACCTTC	CSVEDTNSYGYTF
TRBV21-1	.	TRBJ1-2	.	TGTGCCAGCAGCAAGGCGACAGGGGGCAACAGCGGAGGTGTTCTCTACACCTTC	CASSKATGGNSGGVLYTF
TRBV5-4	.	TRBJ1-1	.	TGTGCCAGCAGCTCTACCACTGAAGCTTTCTTT	CASSSTTEAFF
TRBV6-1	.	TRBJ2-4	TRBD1	TGTGCCACCTTGACAGGGACCGTAGCCAAAAACATTCAGTACTTC	CATLTGTVAKNIQYF